This TCR beta chain stems from a study of blood T cell repertoires in COVID-19 (dated by TCRdb to 2018 to 2021). In terms of the full investigation: Samples from collaborators originated in the United States, Italy and Spain and spanned both the acute and convalescent phases of COVID-19. Deeply sampled blood TCRbeta repertoires from subjects exposed to, actively infected with, or recovered from COVID-19 were included in the dataset. The samples were drawn from two sources: the first 160 participants of the ongoing ImmuneRACE study, and 1,000 to 1,500 subjects contributed by 6 global collaborators. The prospective study material was composed of cDNA or gDNA derived from T cells, B-cell-depleted T cells, or PBMCs. The repertoires were released in a freely available public database meant as a resource for research on the immune response to SARS-CoV-2. Sample metadata almost always included a de-identified subject ID, COVID-19 status, age in years and sex. HLA class I and class II types, where available, came from metadata supplied by the sample provider rather than from assay-based typing. Beyond this particular receptor, the publication reports: The quantity of clinical and demographic metadata differed by source and by participant and was supplied without curation.

The collaborating institutions used their own protocols to collect whole blood in K2EDTA tubes. For TCRbeta analysis, collaborators shipped samples as frozen whole blood, isolated PBMCs, or DNA extracted from either of those sample types. There are a few counts of this clone. The antigen it recognizes is unknown. No clone much larger than this one lies a single base away; base qualities are absent. The immunoSEQ Assay, a bias-controlled multiplex PCR, was used to amplify TCRbeta CDR3 regions from genomic DNA. In the paper's pipeline: Nucleated cell counts per sample were estimated from amplification of reference gene primers within the assay. To quantify the absolute abundance of each unique TCRbeta CDR3 rearrangement, sequence reads were collapsed and filtered. For each sample, productive Simpson clonality was calculated as the square root of Simpson's diversity index over productive rearrangements. TCRdb re-hosts the immuneACCESS table, in-frame sequences only. Its copies lack some clones; in the studies checked, an unresolved V gene accounts for under half of them, and the cause for the rest is not known. V and J calls and clone size are copied from that table; D and trimming were computed from the DNA. The sample data list some 59,000 clones, and around 77% of these were observed just once. The top ten hold about 20% of the sample.

Trimming at the junction amounts to 1 base on V and 3 bases on J, and the germline ends lie 10 bases apart. The CDR3 goes from the cysteine to the phenylalanine over 15 residues. Left in the record is the CDR3 DNA by itself, 45 bases read in frame from the first base. The germline V gene supplies CDR1 SGHVS and CDR2 FNYEAQ. The sequencing sample was made of peripheral blood. This TCR came from an older man with active or convalescent COVID-19. Recombination joined TRBV7-6 with TRBJ1-5; TRBD1 is a weak D gene call, 5 bases matching. Read as DNA, the sequence is TGTGCCAGCAGCTTAGGAGACAGATCCAATCAGCCCCAGCATTTT. This translates into CASSLGDRSNQPQHF. The full variable domain, completed from the reference TRBV7-6 and TRBJ1-5 proteins outside the CDR3, reads GAGVSQSPRYKVTKRGQDVALRCDPISGHVSLYWYRQALGQGPEFLTYFNYEAQQDKSGLPNDRFSAERPEGSISTLTIQRTEQRDSAMYRCASSLGDRSNQPQHFGDGTRLSIL.